The 17 T cell receptor beta chains below were found in one sample sequenced in a study of technical replicates of blood from a few donors (dated by TCRdb to the late 2010s). The library was generated by the immunoSEQ multiplex PCR assay. What TCRdb holds here is the immuneACCESS table cut down to in-frame rearrangements. Part of the clones is not present; checked against another copy, under half of the missing clones reflect an unresolved V gene, and the others are unexplained. The sample includes roughly 83,000 clones, with around 90% observed a single time. Approximately 0.25% of the sample goes to the ten largest clones. Sequencing was carried out using T cells isolated from PBMCs. The origin of the receptors is a human donor in good health.

The CDR3 here is CASSPDDSSGNTIYF. CDR3 DNA sequence: TGTGCCAGCAGCCCCGACGACAGCTCTGGAAACACCATATATTTT. The chain joins TRBV7-6 to TRBJ1-3, with D maybe TRBD1 (5 bases). CDR1 is SGHVS and CDR2 is FNYEAQ in the germline V gene. This CDR3 has 15 residues. Trimming stripped 5 bases from V and 0 bases from J, with 11 bases between.

The V and J genes are TRBV30 and TRBJ2-1, with TRBD2 matching 11 bases. V gave up 4 bases and J gave up 11 bases; unmatched junction bases: 7. Germline CDR1 GTSNPN, CDR2 SVGIG (reference sequence). The CDR3 runs to 13 residues. As DNA, the CDR3 is TGTGCCTGGACCGAAACTAGCGGGGGTAAGCAGTTCTTC. Translated, it gives CAWTETSGGKQFF.

The chain couples TRBV19 to TRBJ2-1, with 10 bases lining up with TRBD2. Germline CDR1 reads LNHDA; CDR2 reads SQIVND (reference sequence). This CDR3 region has 18 residues. Trimming took 5 bases from V and 5 from J; bases not matched to a gene: 15. CDR3 loop: CASSGTGEAGGPNNEQFF. The CDR3 coding sequence is TGTGCCAGTAGTGGAACCGGGGAAGCGGGGGGGCCCAACAATGAGCAGTTCTTC. Looking up the rest from reference TRBV19 and TRBJ2-1 gives the full variable domain: DGGITQSPKYLFRKEGQNVTLSCEQNLNHDAMYWYRQDPGQGLRLIYYSQIVNDFQKGDIAEGYSVSREKKESFPLTVTSAQKNPTAFYLCASSGTGEAGGPNNEQFFGPGTRLTVL.

This chain connects TRBV5-1 to TRBJ2-1; 11 nucleotides align to TRBD2. The CDR3 length is 17 residues. V lost 4 bases, J lost 8 bases, and 14 bases stayed unmatched. From germline, CDR1 is SGHRS and CDR2 YFSETQ. This chain's CDR3 is CASSPVISGRAGDEQFF. The CDR3 coding sequence is TGCGCCAGCAGCCCAGTAATTAGCGGGAGGGCCGGGGATGAGCAGTTCTTC.

V and J are TRBV6-5 and TRBJ1-5, with TRBD1 matching 7 bases. Germline V gene lookup returns CDR1 MNHEY and CDR2 SVGAGI. With V trimmed by 5 bases and J by 3 bases, 4 bases remained unmatched. This CDR3 is built from 14 residues. The CDR3 DNA reads as TGTGCCAGCAGTCGACAGGGCGTCAATCAGCCCCAGCATTTT. This encodes CASSRQGVNQPQHF.

The J gene is TRBJ2-2, the V gene TRBV2; 9 positions match TRBD1. V lost 5 bases, J lost 5 bases, and 3 bases stayed unmatched. The CDR3 is made up of 14 amino acids. Looked up from germline, CDR1 is SNHLY and CDR2 is FYNNEI. The DNA for the CDR3 is TGTGCCAGCAGTTCTGGGACAGGGACCGGGGAGCTGTTTTTT. Amino acids: CASSSGTGTGELFF.

The rearrangement joins TRBV11-2 to TRBJ2-5; D is unresolved. V was shortened by 5 bases and J by 5 bases, with 6 bases between the two germline ends. Germline assignment: CDR1 SGHAT and CDR2 FQNNGV. The CDR3 consists of 11 residues. In nucleotides, the CDR3 is TGTGCCAGCAGCGTTCGGGAGACCCAGTACTTC. Protein product: CASSVRETQYF.

The chain has TRBV6-1 and TRBJ1-1, with 7 bases that match TRBD1. V lost 6 bases and J lost 3; bases outside the gene matches: 7. CDR3 length: 14 amino acids. Germline values: CDR1 MNHNS, CDR2 SASEGT. The CDR3 reads CASRTGDEYTEAFF. Written as DNA, the CDR3 is TGTGCCAGCAGAACAGGGGATGAGTACACTGAAGCTTTCTTT.

V gene TRBV11-2 combines with J gene TRBJ2-5; D may be TRBD2 (5 bases). Trimming removed 1 base at V and 5 bases at J, with 8 bases between. The CDR3 totals 13 residues. Germline loops: CDR1 SGHAT, CDR2 FQNNGV. CDR3 nucleotide sequence: TGTGCCAGCAGCTTAGGGACTGGCGAGACCCAGTACTTC. This translates into CASSLGTGETQYF.

This sequence joins TRBV19 and TRBJ1-5; TRBD1 might be the D (5 bases). V dropped 2 bases and J dropped 7 bases, with 12 bases sitting between them. The CDR3 extends over 14 amino acids. CDR1 and CDR2 (germline): LNHDA, SQIVND (reference sequence). CDR3 sequence (DNA): TGTGCCAGTAGTATAACGCCAGGGAGGCAGCCCCAGCATTTT. Protein product: CASSITPGRQPQHF.

CDR3 in amino acids: CASSDSERELSYEQYF. CDR3 bases: TGTGCCAGCAGTGATTCCGAGAGGGAATTATCCTACGAGCAGTACTTC. This chain links TRBV2 with TRBJ2-7; D is possibly TRBD2 (5 bases). This CDR3 is 16 amino acids long. The germline V and J ends were trimmed by 3 bases and 1 base, with 16 bases remaining between them. The V gene's germline CDR1 is SNHLY and CDR2 FYNNEI.

This chain uses TRBV5-8 with TRBJ2-3; D unresolved. The CDR3 length is 17 residues. Germline CDR1 is SGHTS and CDR2 is YDEGEE. Trimming shortened V by 0 bases and J by 1 base, and 15 bases separated the two germline ends. CDR3 nucleotides: TGTGCCAGCAGCTTGGAAATCTTAGCTTCTCGCACAGATACGCAGTATTTT. This codes for CASSLEILASRTDTQYF.

Written as DNA, the CDR3 is TGTGCCAGCGACAGAAAAGGGGGGGGATACACTGAAGCTTTCTTT. It translates to CASDRKGGGYTEAFF. The gene calls are TRBV27 and TRBJ1-1; D might be TRBD1 (6 bases). Trimming cost V 8 bases and J 3 bases, with 19 bases left between them. This CDR3 region has 15 residues. Per the germline V gene, CDR1 is MNHEY and CDR2 is SMNVEV (reference sequence).

This chain uses TRBV18 with TRBJ1-2; possible D gene TRBD1, 5 bases. Germline V gene data show CDR1 as KGHSH and CDR2 as LQKENI. V lost 0 bases, J lost 3 bases, and 8 bases lay in between. The CDR3 length is 14 residues. In DNA form, the CDR3 reads TGTGCCAGCTCACCACCCGGGGGGGACTATGGCTACACCTTC. The encoded protein is CASSPPGGDYGYTF.

This clone came up once. The J gene is TRBJ2-1, the V gene TRBV5-1; TRBD1 matches 8 bases. This CDR3 contains 16 residues. From germline, CDR1 is SGHRS and CDR2 YFSETQ. V was pared by 5 bases and J by 2 bases, with 9 bases of the junction left unmatched. This chain's CDR3 is CASSLFPGQAYNEQFF. CDR3 DNA sequence: TGCGCCAGCAGTTTATTTCCGGGACAGGCCTACAATGAGCAGTTCTTC. Filled out from reference TRBV5-1 and TRBJ2-1, the complete variable domain reads KAGVTQTPRYLIKTRGQQVTLSCSPISGHRSVSWYQQTPGQGLQFLFEYFSETQRNKGNFPGRFSGRQFSNSRSEMNVSTLELGDSALYLCASSLFPGQAYNEQFFGPGTRLTVL.

This CDR3 is CASKRSSYNEQFF. CDR3 in DNA: TGTGCCAGCAAGCGGAGCTCCTACAATGAGCAGTTCTTC. The chain has TRBV7-9 and TRBJ2-1; the D gene is possibly TRBD2 (5 bases). This CDR3 comprises 13 residues. V lost 7 bases and J lost 0, with 7 bases in between. Germline CDR1 and CDR2: SEHNR and FQNEAQ (reference sequence).

The gene calls are TRBV29-1 and TRBJ2-7, with TRBD2 matching 13 bases. With V trimmed by 6 bases and J by 6 bases, 11 bases remained unmatched. CDR3 length: 15 amino acids. Per the germline V gene, CDR1 is SQVTM and CDR2 is ANQGSEA. The CDR3 spells CSVGTSGAQWGEQYF. The CDR3 bases are TGCAGCGTCGGGACTAGCGGGGCACAATGGGGCGAGCAGTACTTC.